These T cell receptor beta chains were read from a single sample in a study of cytomegalovirus exposure and HLA in healthy donors. Clones were sequenced by immunoSEQ multiplex PCR, and TCRdb holds only the in-frame ones, with some missing. The sample lists roughly 130,000 clones; around 80% were seen once. The sequencing input was PBMCs. These receptors originate from a man in his thirties or forties in good health and CMV-seronegative. CDR3s leave out the opening cysteine and the closing phenylalanine or tryptophan. D genes are given only for firm matches.

V	D	J	CDR3
TRBV5-1	.	TRBJ1-2	ASSLGRGLSGGYT
TRBV6-4	.	TRBJ1-2	ASSDGADGKGYT
TRBV5-1	.	TRBJ2-7	ASSLNRVGEQY
TRBV29-1	.	TRBJ1-4	SVVYEPANEKLF
TRBV6-5	TRBD1	TRBJ1-2	ASRTYTTGASYT
TRBV10-3	TRBD1	TRBJ1-2	AISDGTGGYGYT
TRBV28	.	TRBJ1-5	ASSGGSSNQPQH
TRBV28	.	TRBJ1-5	ASRPSTSNQPQH
TRBV10-3	TRBD1	TRBJ1-2	ASRAQGGYGYT
TRBV4-2	TRBD2	TRBJ2-5	ASSQHLAGTSGQETQY
TRBV20-1	.	TRBJ1-1	SASRVAEAF
TRBV7-2	.	TRBJ1-4	ASSLKLGRGEKLF
TRBV28	TRBD1	TRBJ1-2	ASSPGGGQGRNYGYT
TRBV28	.	TRBJ2-2	ASSLAGRSGGELF
TRBV9	TRBD1	TRBJ1-1	ASSGGQKAF
TRBV7-9	TRBD1	TRBJ1-2	ASSLATGGSSYGYT
TRBV29-1	TRBD1	TRBJ2-7	SGGDRGEQY
TRBV6-1	TRBD1	TRBJ1-1	ASSDGDRTEAF
TRBV7-2	TRBD1	TRBJ2-3	ASSKTGMGTDTQY
TRBV5-4	TRBD1	TRBJ2-5	ASSMGQKETQY
TRBV7-9	TRBD1	TRBJ1-4	ASSGGDRAWEKLF
TRBV4-3	TRBD2	TRBJ2-3	ASSQGLAGGSDTQY
TRBV27	.	TRBJ2-7	ASSLTGSYEQY
TRBV6-5	.	TRBJ2-7	ASSTGPMEQY
TRBV2	.	.	ASSVQGYEQY
TRBV7-9	.	TRBJ2-3	ASSPRGMDTQY
TRBV19	TRBD1	TRBJ2-1	ASTDRQGAYNEQF
TRBV6-5	.	TRBJ2-2	ASSRGISGELF
TRBV5-5	.	TRBJ1-6	ASSFSPQLGAVSPLH
TRBV15	.	TRBJ2-5	ATSRGQGLGAGVREQY
TRBV9	.	TRBJ1-5	ARRTAAVQPQH
TRBV4-1	.	TRBJ1-6	ASSHDGSLGDSPLH
TRBV4-1	TRBD1	TRBJ1-5	ASSLGTGGIEQPQH
TRBV2	TRBD2	TRBJ2-5	ASSARAGGQETQY
TRBV7-6	TRBD2	TRBJ2-7	ASSLGGRAAYEQY
TRBV7-9	.	TRBJ2-7	ASSAGQIYEQY
TRBV5-6	TRBD1	TRBJ1-1	ASSGGQGVTEAF
TRBV6-6	TRBD1	TRBJ2-7	ASTRGQGPGEQY
TRBV4-3	.	TRBJ2-7	ASSPESGVPYEQY
TRBV2	TRBD2	TRBJ2-3	ARQSLRGTSGRASTDTQY
TRBV7-7	.	TRBJ2-6	ASSASVYNVLT
TRBV6-1	TRBD2	TRBJ2-3	ASRAGTSTDTQY
TRBV27	.	TRBJ1-2	ASSLLGPQKGYT
TRBV7-9	.	TRBJ1-4	ASSKRTGEKLF
TRBV27	.	TRBJ1-5	ASSLYGANQPQH
TRBV28	.	TRBJ1-2	ASSLWKNRDGYT
TRBV2	.	TRBJ2-1	ASRADTSYNEQF
TRBV7-2	.	TRBJ1-5	ASSFEQGGNQPQH
TRBV7-6	TRBD2	TRBJ2-3	ASSLVAGGLVDTQY
TRBV5-6	.	TRBJ1-2	ASSTTTGWGYT
TRBV6-1	.	TRBJ1-2	ASSLDSSGGYT